This T cell receptor (beta chain) was found in a study of radiotherapy plus CTLA-4 blockade in lung cancer. Whole-study context: Among enrolled patients, under 20% responded and 31% achieved disease control. The study, taken as a whole, reports: Response was reportedly best predicted by early blood T cell clone dynamics, with interferon-beta.

About this clone itself: What it binds is unknown. This CDR3 is also generated by other DNA sequences in the sample.

Receiving focal radiation plus CTLA-4 blockade with ipilimumab were patients who had chemo-refractory metastatic non-small-cell lung cancer. The germline V and J ends were trimmed by 4 bases and 2 bases, with 9 bases remaining between them. Germline V gene data show CDR1 as SEHNR and CDR2 as FQNEAQ (reference sequence). The CDR3 is 13 amino acids. Using immunoSEQ multiplex PCR, the repertoire was profiled, and TCRdb retains in-frame clones only, with some absent. The data contain 95,000 to 150,000 clones, about 87% of them singletons. The sequence was collected from a human donor with non-small cell lung cancer that progressed on radiotherapy plus ipilimumab. The chain is built from TRBV7-9 and TRBJ2-7; tentatively, D is TRBD2 (5 bases). Sequencing was performed on peripheral blood, taken from a patient treated with radiotherapy plus ipilimumab. CDR3 DNA sequence: TGTGCCAGCAGCTCGAGCGGTACCTACGAGCAGTACTTC. It translates to CASSSSGTYEQYF.